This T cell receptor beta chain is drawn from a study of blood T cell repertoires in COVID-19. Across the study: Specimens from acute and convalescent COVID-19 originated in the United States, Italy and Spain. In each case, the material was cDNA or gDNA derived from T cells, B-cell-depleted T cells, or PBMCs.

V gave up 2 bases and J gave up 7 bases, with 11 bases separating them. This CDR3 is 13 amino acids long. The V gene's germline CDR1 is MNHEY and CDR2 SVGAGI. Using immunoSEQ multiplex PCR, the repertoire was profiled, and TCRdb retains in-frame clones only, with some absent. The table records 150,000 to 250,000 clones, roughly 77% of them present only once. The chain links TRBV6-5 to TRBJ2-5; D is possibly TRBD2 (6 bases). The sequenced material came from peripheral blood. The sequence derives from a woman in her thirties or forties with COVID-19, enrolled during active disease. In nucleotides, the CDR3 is TGTGCCAGCAGTTACGTAGCGGTGGGGACCCAGTACTTC. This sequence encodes CASSYVAVGTQYF.